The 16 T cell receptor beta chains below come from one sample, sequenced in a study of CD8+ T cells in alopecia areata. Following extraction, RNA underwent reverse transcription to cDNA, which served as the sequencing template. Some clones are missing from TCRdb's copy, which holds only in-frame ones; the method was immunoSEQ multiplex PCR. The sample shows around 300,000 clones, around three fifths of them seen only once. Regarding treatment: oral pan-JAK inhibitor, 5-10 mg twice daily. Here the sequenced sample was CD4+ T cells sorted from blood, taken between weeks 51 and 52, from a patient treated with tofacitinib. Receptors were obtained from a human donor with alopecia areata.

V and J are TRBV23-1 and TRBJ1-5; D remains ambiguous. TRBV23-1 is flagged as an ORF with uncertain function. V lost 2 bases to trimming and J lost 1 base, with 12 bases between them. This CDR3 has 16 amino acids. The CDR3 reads CASSQTAGCSNQPQHF. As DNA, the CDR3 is TGCGCCAGCAGTCAAACCGCCGGGTGCAGCAATCAGCCCCAGCATTTT.

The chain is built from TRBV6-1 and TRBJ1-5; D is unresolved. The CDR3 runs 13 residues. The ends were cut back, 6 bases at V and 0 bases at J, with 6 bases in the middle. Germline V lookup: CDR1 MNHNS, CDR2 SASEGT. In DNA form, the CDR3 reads TGTGCCAGCAGCCTAGTTAGCAATCAGCCCCAGCATTTT. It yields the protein CASSLVSNQPQHF.

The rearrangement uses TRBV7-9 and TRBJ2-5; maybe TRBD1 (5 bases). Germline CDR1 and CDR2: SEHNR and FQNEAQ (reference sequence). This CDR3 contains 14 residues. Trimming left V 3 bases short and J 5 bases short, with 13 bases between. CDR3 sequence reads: CASSFAGFAETQYF. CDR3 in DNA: TGTGCCAGCAGCTTTGCAGGGTTTGCGGAGACCCAGTACTTC. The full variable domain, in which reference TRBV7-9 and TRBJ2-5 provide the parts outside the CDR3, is DTGVSQNPRHKITKRGQNVTFRCDPISEHNRLYWYRQTLGQGPEFLTYFQNEAQLEKSRLLSDRFSAERPKGSFSTLEIQRTEQGDSAMYLCASSFAGFAETQYFGPGTRLLVL.

This chain's CDR3 is CASSPNWGDQETQYF. In DNA form, the CDR3 reads TGTGCCAGCAGCCCGAATTGGGGGGACCAAGAGACCCAGTACTTC. The J gene is TRBJ2-5, the V gene TRBV27; D is perhaps TRBD2 (6 bases). This CDR3 is built from 15 residues. V was shortened by 6 bases and J by 0 bases, with 14 bases between the two germline ends. The V gene's germline CDR1 is MNHEY and CDR2 SMNVEV (reference sequence).

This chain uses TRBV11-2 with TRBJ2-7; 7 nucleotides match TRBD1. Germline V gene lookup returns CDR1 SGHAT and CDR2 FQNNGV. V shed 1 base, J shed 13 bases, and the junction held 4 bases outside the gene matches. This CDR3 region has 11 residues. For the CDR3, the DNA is TGTGCCAGCAGCTTAGTAGGGACAGTTTACTTC. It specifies CASSLVGTVYF.

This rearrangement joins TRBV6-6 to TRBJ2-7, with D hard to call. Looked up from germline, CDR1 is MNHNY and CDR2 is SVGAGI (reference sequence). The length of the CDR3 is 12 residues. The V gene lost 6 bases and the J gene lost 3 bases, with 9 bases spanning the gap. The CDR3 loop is CASRARFYEQYF. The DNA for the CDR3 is TGTGCCAGCAGAGCCCGGTTCTACGAGCAGTACTTC.

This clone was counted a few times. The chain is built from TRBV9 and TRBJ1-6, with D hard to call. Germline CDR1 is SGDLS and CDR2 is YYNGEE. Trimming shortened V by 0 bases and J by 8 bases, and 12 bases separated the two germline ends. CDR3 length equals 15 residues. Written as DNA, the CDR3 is TGTGCCAGCAGCGTAGATCCGGGGTTGGATTCACCCCTCCACTTT. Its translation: CASSVDPGLDSPLHF.

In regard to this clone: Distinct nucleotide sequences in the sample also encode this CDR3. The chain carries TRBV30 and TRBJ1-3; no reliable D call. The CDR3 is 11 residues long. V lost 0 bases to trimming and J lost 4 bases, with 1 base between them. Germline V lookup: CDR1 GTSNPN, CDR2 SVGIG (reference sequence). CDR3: CAWSVGNTIYF. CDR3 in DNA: TGTGCCTGGAGTGTCGGAAACACCATATATTTT.

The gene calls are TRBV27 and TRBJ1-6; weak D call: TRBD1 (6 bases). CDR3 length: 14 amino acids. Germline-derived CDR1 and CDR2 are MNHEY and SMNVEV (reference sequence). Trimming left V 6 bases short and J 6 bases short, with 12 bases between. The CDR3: CASRPRGRNSPLHF. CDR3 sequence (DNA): TGTGCCAGCAGACCCAGGGGTCGTAATTCACCCCTCCACTTT.

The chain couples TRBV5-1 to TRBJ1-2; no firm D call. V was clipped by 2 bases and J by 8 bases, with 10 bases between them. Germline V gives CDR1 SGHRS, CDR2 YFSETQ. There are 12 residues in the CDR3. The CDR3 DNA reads TGCGCCAGCAGCTTAATAGGTGGAGGCTACACCTTC. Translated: CASSLIGGGYTF.

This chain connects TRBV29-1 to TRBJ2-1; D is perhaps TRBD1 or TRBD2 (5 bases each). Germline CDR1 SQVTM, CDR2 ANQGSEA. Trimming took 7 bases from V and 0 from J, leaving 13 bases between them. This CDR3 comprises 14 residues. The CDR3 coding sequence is TGCAGCGCCCTGGGACGGCTCTCCTACAATGAGCAGTTCTTC. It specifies CSALGRLSYNEQFF.

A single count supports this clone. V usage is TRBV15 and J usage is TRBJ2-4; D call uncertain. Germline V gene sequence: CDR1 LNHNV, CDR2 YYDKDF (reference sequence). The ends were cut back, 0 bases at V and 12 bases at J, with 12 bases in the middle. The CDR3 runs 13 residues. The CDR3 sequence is CATSREVPWGQYF. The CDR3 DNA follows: TGTGCCACCAGCAGAGAGGTCCCATGGGGTCAGTACTTC.

The CDR3 protein is CASSLNFGTGINEQFF. CDR3 sequence (DNA): TGTGCCAGCAGCTTGAATTTCGGGACAGGGATCAATGAGCAGTTCTTC. The rearrangement links TRBV5-6 to TRBJ2-7, with TRBD1 matching 9 bases. The end of the DNA aligns better with TRBJ2-1, so the J call may be wrong. The CDR3 loop spans 16 amino acids. Germline CDR1 is SGHDT and CDR2 is YYEEEE.

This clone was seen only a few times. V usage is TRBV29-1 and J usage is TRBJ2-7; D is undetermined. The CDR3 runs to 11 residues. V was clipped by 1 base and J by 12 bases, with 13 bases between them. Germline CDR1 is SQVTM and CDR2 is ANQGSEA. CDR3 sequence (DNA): TGCAGCGTTGAAGGAGGTCTCAAGAGGTACTTC. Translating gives CSVEGGLKRYF.

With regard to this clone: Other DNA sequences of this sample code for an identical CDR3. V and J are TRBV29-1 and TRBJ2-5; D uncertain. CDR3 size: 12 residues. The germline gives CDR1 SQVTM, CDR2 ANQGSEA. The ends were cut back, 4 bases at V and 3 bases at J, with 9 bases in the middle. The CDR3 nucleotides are TGCAGCGTTGGGCGAGCCGAAGAGACCCAGTACTTC. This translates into CSVGRAEETQYF.

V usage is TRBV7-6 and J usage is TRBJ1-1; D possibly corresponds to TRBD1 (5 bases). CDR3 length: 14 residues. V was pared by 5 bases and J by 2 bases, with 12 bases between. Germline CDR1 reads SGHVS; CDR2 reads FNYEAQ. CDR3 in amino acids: CASSPVTGNTEAFF. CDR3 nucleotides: TGTGCCAGCAGCCCGGTCACAGGCAACACTGAAGCTTTCTTT.